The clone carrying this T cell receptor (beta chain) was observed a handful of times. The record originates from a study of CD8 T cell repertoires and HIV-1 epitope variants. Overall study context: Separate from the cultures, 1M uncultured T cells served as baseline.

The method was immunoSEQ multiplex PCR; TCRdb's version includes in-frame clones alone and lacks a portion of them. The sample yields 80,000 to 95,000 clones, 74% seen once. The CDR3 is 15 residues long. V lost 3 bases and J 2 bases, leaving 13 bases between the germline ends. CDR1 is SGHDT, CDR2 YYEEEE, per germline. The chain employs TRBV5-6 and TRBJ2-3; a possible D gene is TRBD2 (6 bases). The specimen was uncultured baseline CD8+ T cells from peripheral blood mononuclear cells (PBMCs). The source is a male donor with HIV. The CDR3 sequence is CASSSLAVLTDTQYF. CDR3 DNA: TGTGCCAGCAGCTCCTTAGCGGTGCTCACAGATACGCAGTATTTT. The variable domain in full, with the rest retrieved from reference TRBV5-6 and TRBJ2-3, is DAGVTQSPTHLIKTRGQQVTLRCSPKSGHDTVSWYQQALGQGPQFIFQYYEEEERQRGNFPDRFSGHQFPNYSSELNVNALLLGDSALYLCASSSLAVLTDTQYFGPGTRLTVL.